This is a list of T cell receptor beta chains from one sample in a study of monozygotic twins with cystic fibrosis. The protocol was immunoSEQ multiplex PCR, while the TCRdb copy is restricted to in-frame clones and leaves out a portion. This repertoire shows approximately 14,000 clones, nearly 99% found once; its top ten account for over 0.35%. Sequences were obtained from blood. The receptors originated from a girl under 10 years old with cystic fibrosis. Each CDR3 is given with its conserved first and last residue. A D gene is named only where the DNA matches it firmly. Size values are once, few and many counts, or a class for expanded clones, and some rows have none.

D	V	J	size	CDR3	DNA
-	TRBV15	TRBJ2-5	-	CATSREKFTQETQYF	TGTGCCACCAGCAGAGAGAAGTTTACCCAAGAGACCCAGTACTTC
-	TRBV19	TRBJ1-2	-	CASSIPGAIYGYTF	TGTGCCAGTAGTATCCCAGGGGCCATCTATGGCTACACCTTC
TRBD1	TRBV29-1	TRBJ1-1	-	CSVAPGQGMNTEAFF	TGCAGCGTCGCACCGGGACAGGGAATGAACACTGAAGCTTTCTTT
-	TRBV10-2	TRBJ1-4	-	CASSGTTGRLNEKLFF	TGCGCCAGCAGTGGTACGACAGGTCGTCTTAATGAAAAACTGTTTTTT
-	TRBV5-1	TRBJ2-1	-	CASSFDVGPTVNEQFF	TGCGCCAGCAGCTTTGATGTGGGCCCTACCGTAAATGAGCAGTTCTTC
-	TRBV4-2	TRBJ1-2	-	CASSQEVAANYGYTF	TGTGCCAGCAGCCAAGAGGTTGCAGCTAACTATGGCTACACCTTC
-	TRBV5-8	TRBJ1-1	-	CASSNSLGEVNTEAFF	TGTGCCAGCAGCAATTCTTTAGGGGAAGTTAACACTGAAGCTTTCTTT
-	TRBV5-6	TRBJ1-6	-	CASSLVGVGNSPLHF	TGTGCCAGCAGCTTGGTAGGAGTAGGTAATTCACCCCTCCACTTT
TRBD2	TRBV2	TRBJ2-5	-	CASSEPLAAGQETQYF	TGTGCCAGCAGTGAGCCCCTAGCGGCAGGGCAAGAGACCCAGTACTTC
TRBD1	TRBV5-8	TRBJ1-2	-	CASSFGGRGLFSYGYTF	TGTGCCAGCAGCTTCGGGGGAAGGGGGCTTTTCTCCTATGGCTACACCTTC
-	TRBV7-2	TRBJ2-1	-	CASSLTPRASSSYNEQFF	TGTGCCAGCAGCTTAACGCCGAGGGCTTCGAGCTCCTACAATGAGCAGTTCTTC
-	TRBV2	TRBJ2-5	-	CASKGQRVEETQYF	TGTGCCAGCAAAGGACAGCGGGTTGAAGAGACCCAGTACTTC
-	TRBV7-9	TRBJ2-1	once	CASSGRVRDSYNEQFF	TGTGCCAGCAGCGGCAGGGTCCGTGACTCCTACAATGAGCAGTTCTTC
TRBD1	TRBV9	TRBJ2-5	-	CASSAGTGGQETQYF	TGTGCCAGCAGCGCCGGGACAGGGGGCCAAGAGACCCAGTACTTC
-	TRBV5-5	TRBJ1-1	-	CASSLWRTSEAFF	TGTGCCAGCAGCTTGTGGAGGACAAGTGAAGCTTTCTTT
-	TRBV5-1	TRBJ2-7	once	CASSLLGSSYEQYF	TGCGCCAGCAGCTTGCTAGGAAGCTCCTACGAGCAGTACTTC
TRBD1	TRBV5-5	TRBJ2-7	-	CASSLAPGQLTYEQYF	TGTGCCAGCAGCTTGGCACCGGGACAGCTAACCTACGAGCAGTACTTC
-	TRBV15	TRBJ2-7	-	CATSRVLGNEQYF	TGTGCCACCAGCAGAGTTCTGGGAAACGAGCAGTACTTC
-	TRBV19	TRBJ1-3	-	CASSADVSGNTIYF	TGTGCCAGTAGTGCGGATGTCTCTGGAAACACCATATATTTT
TRBD2	TRBV6-6	TRBJ2-7	-	CASSPTSGFSYEQYF	TGTGCCAGCAGTCCGACTAGCGGGTTTTCCTACGAGCAGTACTTC
-	TRBV6-5	TRBJ2-7	once	CASSPGFSYEQYF	TGTGCCAGCAGTCCAGGGTTTTCCTACGAGCAGTACTTC
TRBD1	TRBV19	TRBJ1-5	once	CASSGQASQPQHF	TGTGCCAGTAGTGGACAGGCCAGTCAGCCCCAGCATTTT
-	TRBV27	TRBJ1-2	-	CASSTTGTTTWGYTF	TGTGCCAGCAGCACAACCGGGACGACCACCTGGGGCTACACCTTC
TRBD1	TRBV5-1	TRBJ1-1	-	CASSLASTGDSTEAFF	TGCGCCAGCAGCTTGGCGTCGACAGGGGATTCAACTGAAGCTTTCTTT
-	TRBV27	TRBJ2-1	-	CASSWGYEQFF	TGTGCCAGCAGTTGGGGGTATGAGCAGTTCTTC
-	TRBV7-9	TRBJ2-7	once	CASTMGHPAVEQYF	TGTGCCAGCACCATGGGACACCCGGCGGTGGAGCAGTACTTC
-	TRBV7-2	TRBJ1-1	-	CASSLGFNTEAFF	TGTGCCAGCAGCCTCGGGTTCAACACTGAAGCTTTCTTT
-	TRBV7-2	TRBJ2-6	-	CASSPPGRYSGANVLTF	TGTGCCAGCAGCCCCCCGGGACGTTACTCTGGGGCCAACGTCCTGACTTTC
-	TRBV27	TRBJ2-4	-	CASSPAGPENIQYF	TGTGCCAGCAGTCCCGCGGGACCTGAAAACATTCAGTACTTC
TRBD1	TRBV19	TRBJ1-2	-	CASSVDREGEDNYGYTF	TGTGCCAGTAGTGTCGACAGGGAGGGCGAAGATAACTATGGCTACACCTTC